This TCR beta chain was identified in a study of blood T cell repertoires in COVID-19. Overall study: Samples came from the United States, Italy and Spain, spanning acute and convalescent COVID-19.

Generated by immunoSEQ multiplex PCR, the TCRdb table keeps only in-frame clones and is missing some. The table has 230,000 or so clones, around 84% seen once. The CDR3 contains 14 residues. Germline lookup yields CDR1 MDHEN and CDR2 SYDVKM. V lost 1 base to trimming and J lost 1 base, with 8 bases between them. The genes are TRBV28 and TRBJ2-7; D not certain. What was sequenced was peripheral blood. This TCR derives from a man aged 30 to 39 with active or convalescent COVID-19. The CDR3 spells CASSLFSLSYEQYF. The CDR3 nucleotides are TGTGCCAGCAGTTTATTTAGCCTATCCTACGAGCAGTACTTC. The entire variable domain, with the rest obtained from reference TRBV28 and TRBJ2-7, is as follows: DVKVTQSSRYLVKRTGEKVFLECVQDMDHENMFWYRQDPGLGLRLIYFSYDVKMKEKGDIPEGYSVSREKKERFSLILESASTNQTSMYLCASSLFSLSYEQYFGPGTRLTVT.